A selection of T cell receptor beta chains follows, all from one sample in a study of blood T cell repertoires in COVID-19. TCRdb's copy holds only in-frame clones and misses some; the assay was immunoSEQ multiplex PCR. The table includes more than 200,000 clones, about nine tenths detected once. Sequencing was performed on PBMCs or T cells enriched from blood (not recorded which). All receptors derive from a man aged 30-40 years in a cohort exposed to, infected with or recovered from COVID-19 (not recorded which). Each CDR3 is given with its conserved first and last residue. Fields, in order: clone size, D gene, V gene, J gene, CDR3 DNA, CDR3 protein. A D gene is named only where the DNA matches it firmly. Where a row states a size, it is once, few, many or the class of an expanded clone; other rows omit it.

NA,NA,TRBV27,TRBJ2-7,TGTGCCAGCAGTTTAGTAGGACAGCGTAACGAGCAGTACTTC,CASSLVGQRNEQYF
NA,NA,TRBV6-1,TRBJ1-1,TGTGCCAGCAGTGACAGGTTCGACCCTGAAGCTTTCTTT,CASSDRFDPEAFF
NA,NA,TRBV20-1,TRBJ1-3,TGCAGTGTTATTAATCTTAACACCATATATTTT,CSVINLNTIYF
NA,TRBD1,TRBV9,TRBJ1-6,TGTGCCAGCAGCGTAGCACAGGGGATCGGTTCACCCCTCCACTTT,CASSVAQGIGSPLHF
NA,TRBD2,TRBV6-5,TRBJ2-3,TGTGCCAGCAGTTACGTAGGACTAGCGGGAACAGATACGCAGTATTTT,CASSYVGLAGTDTQYF
NA,TRBD1,TRBV6-1,TRBJ1-1,TGTGCCAGCAGTTTACAGGGGCTTGAAGCTTTCTTT,CASSLQGLEAFF
NA,TRBD2,TRBV3-1/TRBV3-2,TRBJ2-1,TGTGCCAGCAGCCAAGACAGACTAGCGCTTTCCTACAATGAGCAGTTCTTC,CASSQDRLALSYNEQFF
NA,TRBD2,TRBV3-1/TRBV3-2,TRBJ2-1,TGTGCCAGCAGCTGGACTAGTAGGTACAATGAGCAGTTCTTC,CASSWTSRYNEQFF
NA,TRBD1,TRBV15,TRBJ2-1,TGTGCCACCAGCAGACCAAAAACAGGGGGGCATGAGCAGTTCTTC,CATSRPKTGGHEQFF
few,TRBD1,TRBV28,TRBJ2-5,TGTGCCAGCAGTTTAGAACCAACAGGGGCGCAAGAGACCCAGTACTTC,CASSLEPTGAQETQYF
NA,TRBD1,TRBV10-2,TRBJ1-2,TGCGCCAGCAGACTCGGGACAGGGACCGATGGCTACACCTTC,CASRLGTGTDGYTF
NA,TRBD2,TRBV18,TRBJ2-7,TGTGCCAGCTCACCAATAGGGGTAACTAGCGGGAGGACCCCGACCAAGTACTTC,CASSPIGVTSGRTPTKYF
NA,NA,TRBV7-2,TRBJ1-3,TGTGCCAGCAGCTCAGAGGTCCGCCCGAGGGGAAACACCATATATTTT,CASSSEVRPRGNTIYF
NA,NA,TRBV5-5,TRBJ1-5,TGTGCCAGCAGCTTGTTTCCAGGGGACAATCAGCCCCAGCATTTT,CASSLFPGDNQPQHF